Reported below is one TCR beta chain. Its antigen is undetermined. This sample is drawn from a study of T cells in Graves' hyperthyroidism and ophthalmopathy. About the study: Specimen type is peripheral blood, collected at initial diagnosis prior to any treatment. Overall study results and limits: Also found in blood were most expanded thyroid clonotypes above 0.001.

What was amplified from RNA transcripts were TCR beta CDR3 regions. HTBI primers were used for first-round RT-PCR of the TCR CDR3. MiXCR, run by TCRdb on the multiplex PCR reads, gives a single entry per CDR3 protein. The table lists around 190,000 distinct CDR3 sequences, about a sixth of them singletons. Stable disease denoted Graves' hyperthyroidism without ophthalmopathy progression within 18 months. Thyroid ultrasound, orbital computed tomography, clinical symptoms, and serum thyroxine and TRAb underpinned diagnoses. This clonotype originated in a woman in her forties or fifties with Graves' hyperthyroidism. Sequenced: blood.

The CDR3 nucleotides read TGTGCCATCAGTGGTGGGGCTAGCGGGAGGAGTCCCTACAATGAGCAGTTCTTC. Its translation: CAISGGASGRSPYNEQFF. The chain recombines TRBV10-3 with TRBJ2-1; the match to TRBD2 covers 11 bases. The CDR3 covers 18 residues. CDR1 and CDR2 from the germline V gene are ENHRY and SYGVKD. The V gene end was trimmed by 4 bases and the J gene end by 2 bases; junction bases not matched to a gene: 10.